The 2 T cell receptor beta chains presented below share a single source sample, sequenced in a study of beta chain features in type 1 diabetes. Study-level findings and limits: Significant though moderate, a shortening of TCRB CDR3s appeared in all four CD4+ subsets of Type 1 diabetes patients.

No antigens are known for them. Reverse transcribing all isolated RNA meant expressed TCRB transcripts were sequenced. TCRdb's copy holds only in-frame clones and misses some; the assay was immunoSEQ multiplex PCR. The sample includes hundreds of thousands of clones, roughly 13% of them seen just once. The sample comprised naive CD4+ T cells from blood. These receptors were taken from a man younger than 30 with type 1 diabetes.

The gene calls are TRBV27 and TRBJ2-7; D may be TRBD1 (6 bases). CDR3 size: 15 residues. Trimming cost V 6 bases and J 0 bases, with 15 bases left between them. Looked up from germline, CDR1 is MNHEY and CDR2 is SMNVEV (reference sequence). This CDR3 is CASSYPGQSSYEQYF. The CDR3 DNA reads as TGTGCCAGCAGCTATCCGGGACAAAGCTCCTACGAGCAGTACTTC.

This sequence joins TRBV2 and TRBJ1-1, with D possibly TRBD1 on 5 matching bases. Trimming pared 8 bases from V and 1 base from J, leaving 17 bases between. This CDR3 spans 15 amino acids. Per the germline V gene, CDR1 is SNHLY and CDR2 is FYNNEI. The CDR3 spells CASVVEGAANTEAFF. DNA of the CDR3: TGTGCCAGCGTAGTGGAAGGGGCTGCGAACACTGAAGCTTTCTTT.